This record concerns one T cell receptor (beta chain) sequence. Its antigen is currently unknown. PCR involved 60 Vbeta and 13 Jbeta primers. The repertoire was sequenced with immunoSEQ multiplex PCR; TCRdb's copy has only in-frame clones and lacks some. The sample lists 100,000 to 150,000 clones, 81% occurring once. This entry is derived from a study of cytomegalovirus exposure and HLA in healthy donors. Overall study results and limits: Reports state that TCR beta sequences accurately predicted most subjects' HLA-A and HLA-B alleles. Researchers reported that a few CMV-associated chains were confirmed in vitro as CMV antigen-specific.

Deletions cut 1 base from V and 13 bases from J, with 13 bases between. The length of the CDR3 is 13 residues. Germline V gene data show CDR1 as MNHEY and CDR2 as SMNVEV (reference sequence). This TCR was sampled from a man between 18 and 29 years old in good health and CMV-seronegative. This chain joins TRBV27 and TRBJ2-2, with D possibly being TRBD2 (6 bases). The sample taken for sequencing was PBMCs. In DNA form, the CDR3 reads TGTGCCAGCAGTTTATTCCTCCAGGGAGGGCTGTTTTTT. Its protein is CASSLFLQGGLFF.